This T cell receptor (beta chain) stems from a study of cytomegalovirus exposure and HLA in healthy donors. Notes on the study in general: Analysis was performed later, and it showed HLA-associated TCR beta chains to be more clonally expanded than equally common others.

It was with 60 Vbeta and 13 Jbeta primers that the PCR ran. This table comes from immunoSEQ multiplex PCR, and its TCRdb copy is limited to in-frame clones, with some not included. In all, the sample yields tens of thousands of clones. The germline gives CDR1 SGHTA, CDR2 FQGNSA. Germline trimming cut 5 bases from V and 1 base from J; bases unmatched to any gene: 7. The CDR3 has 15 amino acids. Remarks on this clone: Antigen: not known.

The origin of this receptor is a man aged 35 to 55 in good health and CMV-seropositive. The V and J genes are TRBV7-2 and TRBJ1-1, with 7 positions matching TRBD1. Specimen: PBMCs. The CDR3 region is CASSNRGQTNTEAFF. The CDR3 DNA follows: TGTGCCAGCAGCAACAGGGGACAGACGAACACTGAAGCTTTCTTT.